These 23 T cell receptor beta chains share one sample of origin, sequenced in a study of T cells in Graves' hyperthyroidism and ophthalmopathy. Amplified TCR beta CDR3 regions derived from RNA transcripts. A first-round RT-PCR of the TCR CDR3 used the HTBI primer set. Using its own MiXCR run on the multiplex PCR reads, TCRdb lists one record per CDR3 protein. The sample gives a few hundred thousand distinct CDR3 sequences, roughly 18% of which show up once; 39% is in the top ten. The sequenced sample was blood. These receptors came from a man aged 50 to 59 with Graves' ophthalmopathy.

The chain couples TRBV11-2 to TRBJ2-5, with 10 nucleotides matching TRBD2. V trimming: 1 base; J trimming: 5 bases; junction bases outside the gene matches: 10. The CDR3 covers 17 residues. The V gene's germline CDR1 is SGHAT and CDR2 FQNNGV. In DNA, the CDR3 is TGTGCCAGCAGCTTAGGTCCCCTAGCGGGAGACGGGGAGACCCAGTACTTC. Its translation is CASSLGPLAGDGETQYF.

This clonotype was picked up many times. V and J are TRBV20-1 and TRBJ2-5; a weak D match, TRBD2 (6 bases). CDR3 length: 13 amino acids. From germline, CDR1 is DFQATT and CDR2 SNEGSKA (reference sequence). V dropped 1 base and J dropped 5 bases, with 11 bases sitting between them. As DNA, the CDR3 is TGCAGTGCTAGAGTGGGCGCGGGGGAGACCCAGTACTTC. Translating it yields CSARVGAGETQYF.

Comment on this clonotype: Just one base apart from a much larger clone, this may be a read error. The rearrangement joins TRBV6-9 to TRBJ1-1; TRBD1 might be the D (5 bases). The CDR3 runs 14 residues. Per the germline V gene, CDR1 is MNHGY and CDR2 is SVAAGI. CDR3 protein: CASSYGGVNTEASF. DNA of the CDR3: TGTGCCAGCAGTTACGGGGGGGTGAACACTGAAGCTTCCTTT.

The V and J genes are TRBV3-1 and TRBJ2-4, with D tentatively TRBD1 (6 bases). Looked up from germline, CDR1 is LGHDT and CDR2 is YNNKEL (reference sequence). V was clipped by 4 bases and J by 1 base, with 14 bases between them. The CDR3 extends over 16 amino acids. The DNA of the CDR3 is TGTGCCAGCAGCCCCTCACAGGGTTGGGCCAAAAACATTCAGTACTTC. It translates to CASSPSQGWAKNIQYF.

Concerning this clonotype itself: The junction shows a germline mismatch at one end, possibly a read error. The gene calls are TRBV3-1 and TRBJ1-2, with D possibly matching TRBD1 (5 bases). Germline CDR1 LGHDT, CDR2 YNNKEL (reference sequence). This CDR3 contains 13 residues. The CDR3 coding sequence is TGTACCAGCAGCCGCGCCAGGGTGCGGGGCTACACCTTC. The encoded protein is CTSSRARVRGYTF.

The CDR3 coding sequence is TGTGCCAGCAGTCCGGGGGTAGGCCCCTACGAGCAGTACTTC. The encoded protein is CASSPGVGPYEQYF. This rearrangement joins TRBV28 to TRBJ2-7, with D perhaps TRBD2 (6 bases). From germline, CDR1 is MDHEN and CDR2 SYDVKM. V dropped 5 bases and J dropped 2 bases, with 13 bases sitting between them. The CDR3 has 14 residues.

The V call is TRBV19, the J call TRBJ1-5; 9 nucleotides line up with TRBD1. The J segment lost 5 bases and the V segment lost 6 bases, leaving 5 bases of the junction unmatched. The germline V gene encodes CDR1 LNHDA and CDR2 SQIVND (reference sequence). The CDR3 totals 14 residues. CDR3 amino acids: CASRMTGGDQPQHF. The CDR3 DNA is TGTGCCAGTAGGATGACAGGGGGGGATCAGCCCCAGCATTTT.

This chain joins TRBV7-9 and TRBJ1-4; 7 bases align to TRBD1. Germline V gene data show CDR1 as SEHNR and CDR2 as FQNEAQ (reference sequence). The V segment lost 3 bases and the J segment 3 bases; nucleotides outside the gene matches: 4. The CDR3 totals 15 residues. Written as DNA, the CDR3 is TGTGCCAGCAGCTTTAAGGGGGCCTCTAATGAAAAACTGTTTTTT. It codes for CASSFKGASNEKLFF.

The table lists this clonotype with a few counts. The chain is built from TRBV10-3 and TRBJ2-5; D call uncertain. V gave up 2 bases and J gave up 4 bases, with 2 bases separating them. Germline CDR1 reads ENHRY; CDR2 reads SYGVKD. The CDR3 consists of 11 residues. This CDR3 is CAISEGETQYF. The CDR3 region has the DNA TGTGCCATCAGTGAGGGAGAGACCCAGTACTTC.

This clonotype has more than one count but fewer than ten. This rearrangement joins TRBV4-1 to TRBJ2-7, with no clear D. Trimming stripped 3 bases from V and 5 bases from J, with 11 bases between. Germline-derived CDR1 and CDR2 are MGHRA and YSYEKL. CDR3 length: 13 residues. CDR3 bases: TGCGCCAGCAGCCATTATTTGGGGAACGAGCAGTACTTC. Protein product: CASSHYLGNEQYF.

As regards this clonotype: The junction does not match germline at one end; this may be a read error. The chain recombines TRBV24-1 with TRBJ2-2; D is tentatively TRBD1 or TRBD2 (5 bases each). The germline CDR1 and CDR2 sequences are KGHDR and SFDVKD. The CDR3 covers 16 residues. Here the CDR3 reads CATSDLPTVNTGELLF. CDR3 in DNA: TGTGCCACCAGTGATTTGCCGACAGTGAACACCGGGGAGCTGCTTTTT.

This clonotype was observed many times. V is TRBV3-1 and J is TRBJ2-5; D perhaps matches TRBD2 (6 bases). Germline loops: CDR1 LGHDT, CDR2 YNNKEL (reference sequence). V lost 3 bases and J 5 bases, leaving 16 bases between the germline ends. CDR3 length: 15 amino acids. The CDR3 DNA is TGTGCCAGCAGCCATAGCGGCCGGGGAGCGGAGACCCAGTACTTC. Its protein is CASSHSGRGAETQYF.

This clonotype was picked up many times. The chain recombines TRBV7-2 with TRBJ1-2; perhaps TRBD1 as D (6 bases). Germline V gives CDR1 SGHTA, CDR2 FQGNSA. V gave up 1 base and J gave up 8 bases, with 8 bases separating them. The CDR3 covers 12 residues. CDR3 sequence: CASSLGGTGYTF. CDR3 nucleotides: TGTGCCAGCAGCTTAGGTGGGACAGGCTACACCTTC.

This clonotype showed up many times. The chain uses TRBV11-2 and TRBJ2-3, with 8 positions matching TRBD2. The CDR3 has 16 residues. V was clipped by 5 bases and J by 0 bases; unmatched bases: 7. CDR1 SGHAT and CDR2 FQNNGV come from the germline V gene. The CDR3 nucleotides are TGTGCCAGCAGCAGTTACGGGACTAGAAGCACAGATACGCAGTATTTT. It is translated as CASSSYGTRSTDTQYF.

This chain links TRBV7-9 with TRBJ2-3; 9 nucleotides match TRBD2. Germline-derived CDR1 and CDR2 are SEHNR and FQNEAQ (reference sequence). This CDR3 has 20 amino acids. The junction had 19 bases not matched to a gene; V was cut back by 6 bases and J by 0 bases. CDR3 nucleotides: TGTGCCAGCAGATCCCGCCTTCTAGCGGGACAAAATACTAGCACAGATACGCAGTATTTT. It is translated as CASRSRLLAGQNTSTDTQYF.

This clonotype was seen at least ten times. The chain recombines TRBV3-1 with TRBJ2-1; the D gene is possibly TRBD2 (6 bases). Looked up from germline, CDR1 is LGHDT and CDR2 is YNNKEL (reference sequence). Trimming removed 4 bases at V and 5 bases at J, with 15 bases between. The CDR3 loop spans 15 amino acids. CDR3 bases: TGTGCCAGCAGCCTTTCTTGGGGCGGGAACAATGAGCAGTTCTTC. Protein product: CASSLSWGGNNEQFF.

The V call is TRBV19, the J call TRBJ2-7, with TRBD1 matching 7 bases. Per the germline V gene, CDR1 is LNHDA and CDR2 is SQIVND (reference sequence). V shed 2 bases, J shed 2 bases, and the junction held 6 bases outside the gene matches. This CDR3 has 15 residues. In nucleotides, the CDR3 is TGTGCCAGTAGTATATCCCTGGACAGGACCTACGAGCAGTACTTC. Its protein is CASSISLDRTYEQYF.

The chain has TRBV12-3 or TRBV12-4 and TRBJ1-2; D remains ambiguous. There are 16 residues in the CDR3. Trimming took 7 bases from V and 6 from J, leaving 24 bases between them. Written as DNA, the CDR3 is TGTGCCAGCACACGGGCGGGAGTTTCTGGAGGTAATGGCTACACCTTC. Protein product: CASTRAGVSGGNGYTF.

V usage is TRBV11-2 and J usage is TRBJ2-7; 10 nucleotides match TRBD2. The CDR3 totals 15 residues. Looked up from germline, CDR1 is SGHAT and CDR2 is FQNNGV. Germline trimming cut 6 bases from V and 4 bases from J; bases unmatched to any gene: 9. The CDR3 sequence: CASRPRLAGVYEQYF. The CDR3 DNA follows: TGTGCCAGCAGGCCAAGACTAGCGGGTGTTTACGAGCAGTACTTC.

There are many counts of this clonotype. CDR3 amino acids: CASSLMGVTDTQYF. For the CDR3, the DNA is TGTGCCAGCAGCTTAATGGGAGTGACAGATACGCAGTATTTT. V gene TRBV7-8 combines with J gene TRBJ2-3; TRBD2 is a possible D gene (5 bases). Germline-derived CDR1 and CDR2 are SGHVS and FQNEAQ. V was clipped by 2 bases and J by 3 bases, with 9 bases between them. The CDR3 length is 14 residues.

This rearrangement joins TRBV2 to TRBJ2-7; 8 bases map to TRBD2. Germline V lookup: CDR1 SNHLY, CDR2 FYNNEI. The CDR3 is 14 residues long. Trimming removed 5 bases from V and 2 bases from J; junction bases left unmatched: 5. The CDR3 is CASSLLAGTYEQYF. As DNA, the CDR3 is TGTGCCAGCAGTCTATTAGCGGGGACCTACGAGCAGTACTTC.

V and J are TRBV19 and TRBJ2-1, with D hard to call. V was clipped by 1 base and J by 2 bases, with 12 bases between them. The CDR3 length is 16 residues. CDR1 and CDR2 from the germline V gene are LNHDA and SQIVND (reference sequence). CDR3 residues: CASSIVRVRAYNEQFF. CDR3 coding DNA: TGTGCCAGTAGTATAGTACGAGTACGGGCCTACAATGAGCAGTTCTTC.

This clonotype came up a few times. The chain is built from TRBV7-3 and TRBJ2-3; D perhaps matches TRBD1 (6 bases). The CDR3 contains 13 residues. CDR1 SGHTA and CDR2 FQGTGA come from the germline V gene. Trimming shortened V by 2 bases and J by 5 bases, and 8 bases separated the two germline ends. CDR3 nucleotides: TGTGCCAGCAGCTTAGGGACAAAAGATACGCAGTATTTT. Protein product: CASSLGTKDTQYF.